These 20 T cell receptor beta chains were sequenced from one sample in a study of T cell repertoires in cytomegalovirus infection. TCRdb passed the reads through MiXCR, listing each CDR3 protein once. This sample has 800,000 to 950,000 distinct CDR3 sequences; approximately 32% occur once, and the top ten carry about an eighth. The antigens of these receptors remain unknown. The material was cultured CD8+ T cells from PBMCs, obtained from culture after CMV antigen stimulation. These receptors all stem from a human donor in good health (CMV status not recorded). Some clones in this sample may be carry-over from other donors' samples.

This clonotype was seen more than once but under ten times. V gene TRBV7-9 combines with J gene TRBJ1-1; D not resolved. Germline-derived CDR1 and CDR2 are SEHNR and FQNEAQ (reference sequence). CDR3 length: 15 residues. Trimming removed 4 bases at V and 6 bases at J, with 18 bases between. CDR3 residues: CASSSIGGGRSEAFF. CDR3 nucleotide sequence: TGTGCCAGCAGCTCTATCGGCGGCGGACGGTCTGAAGCTTTCTTT.

V is TRBV6-1 and J is TRBJ1-1, with D tentatively TRBD1 (6 bases). V dropped 5 bases and J dropped 11 bases, with 21 bases sitting between them. Germline-derived CDR1 and CDR2 are MNHNS and SASEGT. This CDR3 has 14 residues. For the CDR3, the DNA is TGTGCCAGCAGTTATGAAGGCAGGGGAGTTGGGGCTTTCTTT. Translation gives CASSYEGRGVGAFF.

The chain carries TRBV5-1 and TRBJ2-1; 8 bases map to TRBD1. The V gene's germline CDR1 is SGHRS and CDR2 YFSETQ. The CDR3 runs to 15 residues. The V and J ends lost 0 bases and 3 bases, in that order; junction bases with no gene match: 2. The CDR3 region has the DNA TGCGCCAGCAGCTTGGGGGACAGGATCTACAATGAGCAGTTCTTC. Encoded protein: CASSLGDRIYNEQFF. Full variable domain (remainder filled in from reference TRBV5-1 and TRBJ2-1): KAGVTQTPRYLIKTRGQQVTLSCSPISGHRSVSWYQQTPGQGLQFLFEYFSETQRNKGNFPGRFSGRQFSNSRSEMNVSTLELGDSALYLCASSLGDRIYNEQFFGPGTRLTVL.

This chain connects TRBV19 to TRBJ2-1, with 7 bases matching TRBD1. The trim removed 7 bases at V and 4 bases at J, leaving 7 bases unmatched. There are 14 residues in the CDR3. Per germline, CDR1 LNHDA and CDR2 SQIVND (reference sequence). The CDR3 bases are TGTGCCAGTATGAGGGACAGTTGGTACAATGAGCAGTTCTTC. Protein sequence: CASMRDSWYNEQFF.

This clonotype has just a few counts. The chain has TRBV12-3 or TRBV12-4 and TRBJ1-2; 10 bases match TRBD1. This CDR3 comprises 15 residues. Trimming removed 5 bases from V and 6 bases from J; junction bases left unmatched: 9. CDR3 residues: CASSRPGTGEDGYTF. CDR3 nucleotide sequence: TGTGCCAGCAGTCGTCCCGGGACAGGGGAGGATGGCTACACCTTC.

This clonotype was recorded a few times. V gene TRBV7-6 combines with J gene TRBJ1-2, with 10 bases matching TRBD1. J was trimmed by 5 bases and V by 0 bases; bases with no gene match: 6. Germline-derived CDR1 and CDR2 are SGHVS and FNYEAQ. This CDR3 comprises 16 residues. The CDR3, as DNA: TGTGCCAGCAGCTTAGCTGAGGACAGGGGGAGGTATGGCTACACCTTC. This gives the protein CASSLAEDRGRYGYTF.

This clonotype appeared once. V gene TRBV4-3 combines with J gene TRBJ2-1; TRBD2 matches at 10 bases. The ends lost 0 bases at V and 3 bases at J; junction bases unmatched: 5. The CDR3 extends over 17 amino acids. Germline CDR1 and CDR2: LGHNA and YSLEER. The CDR3 DNA reads as TGCGCCAGCAGCCAAGATCTCCCTAGCGGGGGCTACAATGAGCAGTTCTTC. It is translated as CASSQDLPSGGYNEQFF.

In regard to this clonotype: An end of the junction differs from the germline gene, which may be a read error. The chain recombines TRBV6-5 with TRBJ2-2; 12 bases map to TRBD2. The CDR3 length is 21 residues. The V gene's germline CDR1 is MNHEY and CDR2 SVGAGI. CDR3 residues: CASSHSPLTLTSGGYTGELFF. CDR3 sequence (DNA): TGTGCCAGCAGTCACTCTCCACTGACATTGACTAGCGGGGGATACACCGGGGAGCTGTTTTTT.

The rearrangement uses TRBV5-1 and TRBJ2-3, with 7 bases aligning to TRBD2. J was trimmed by 4 bases and V by 4 bases; bases with no gene match: 9. The CDR3 has 15 amino acids. Per germline, CDR1 SGHRS and CDR2 YFSETQ. In nucleotides, the CDR3 is TGCGCCAGCAGCAGCCTTGGGGGGGGGTCAGATACGCAGTATTTT. Translation gives CASSSLGGGSDTQYF.

This clonotype was picked up a small number of times. The V and J genes are TRBV6-2 or TRBV6-3 and TRBJ2-2, with 13 nucleotides matching TRBD2. Looked up from germline, CDR1 is MNHEY and CDR2 is SVGEGT. Trimming at V came to 3 bases and at J to 0 bases, leaving 7 bases not matched to a gene. This CDR3 comprises 19 residues. The CDR3 coding sequence is TGTGCCAGCAGTTATCGCCCGACTAGCGGGGGGACGAACACCGGGGAGCTGTTTTTT. Translation gives CASSYRPTSGGTNTGELFF.

There are a few counts of this clonotype. This rearrangement joins TRBV4-1 to TRBJ2-2; a possible D gene is TRBD2 (6 bases). V lost 6 bases and J 0 bases, leaving 11 bases between the germline ends. Germline CDR1 MGHRA, CDR2 YSYEKL. This CDR3 contains 15 residues. CDR3 coding DNA: TGCGCCAGCAGATCCGGGGGTCCGAACACCGGGGAGCTGTTTTTT. Its protein product is CASRSGGPNTGELFF.

The chain combines TRBV15 with TRBJ1-1; unclear D gene. Trimming pared 3 bases from V and 1 base from J, leaving 6 bases between. The CDR3 extends over 13 amino acids. From germline, CDR1 is LNHNV and CDR2 YYDKDF (reference sequence). The CDR3 DNA reads as TGTGCCACCAGCAGGAATACGAACACTGAAGCTTTCTTT. This codes for CATSRNTNTEAFF. Full variable domain (remainder filled in from reference TRBV15 and TRBJ1-1): DAMVIQNPRYQVTQFGKPVTLSCSQTLNHNVMYWYQQKSSQAPKLLFHYYDKDFNNEADTPDNFQSRRPNTSFCFLDIRSPGLGDTAMYLCATSRNTNTEAFFGQGTRLTVV.

The genes are TRBV9 and TRBJ2-2; D uncertain. V gave up 4 bases and J gave up 1 base, with 11 bases separating them. Germline V CDR1 and CDR2: SGDLS, YYNGEE. The CDR3 extends over 15 amino acids. In nucleotides, the CDR3 is TGTGCCAGCAGCCCTCGAGACGTGAACACCGGGGAGCTGTTTTTT. Amino acids: CASSPRDVNTGELFF.

The rearrangement links TRBV28 to TRBJ2-6; D is ambiguous. V was shortened by 2 bases and J by 2 bases, with 10 bases between the two germline ends. From germline, CDR1 is MDHEN and CDR2 SYDVKM. This CDR3 contains 16 residues. The CDR3 here is CASSLTGATGANVLTF. The CDR3 DNA reads as TGTGCCAGCAGTTTAACGGGTGCCACTGGGGCCAACGTCCTGACTTTC.

DNA for the CDR3: TGTGCCAGCAGTGAAGAGCCAGGGGATGGCTACACCTTC. This codes for CASSEEPGDGYTF. The rearrangement links TRBV6-1 to TRBJ1-2; maybe TRBD1 (6 bases). The V end lost 1 base, the J end lost 6 bases, and 9 bases lay between the germline ends. Per germline, CDR1 MNHNS and CDR2 SASEGT. This CDR3 contains 13 residues.

This chain uses TRBV13 with TRBJ1-6; possible D gene TRBD1, 6 bases. V was pared by 6 bases and J by 7 bases, with 13 bases between. There are 14 residues in the CDR3. Germline assignment: CDR1 PRHDT and CDR2 FYEKMQ (reference sequence). CDR3 sequence: CASSMGGANSPLHF. The CDR3 bases are TGTGCCAGCAGTATGGGGGGGGCCAATTCACCCCTCCACTTT.

Details on this clonotype: This could be a read error, since a much larger clone is one nucleotide away. V usage is TRBV7-2 and J usage is TRBJ2-2, with a possible D match to TRBD1 (6 bases). Germline CDR1 and CDR2: SGHTA and FQGNSA. The CDR3 contains 17 residues. CDR3 loop: CASSSGQINRVTGKLFF. As DNA, the CDR3 is TGTGCCAGCAGCTCAGGACAGATCAATCGAGTAACCGGGAAGCTGTTTTTT. Using reference TRBV7-2 and TRBJ2-2 for the parts outside the CDR3, the full variable domain is GAGVSQSPSNKVTEKGKDVELRCDPISGHTALYWYRQSLGQGLEFLIYFQGNSAPDKSGLPSDRFSAERTGGSVSTLTIQRTQQEDSAVYLCASSSGQINRVTGKLFFGEGSRLTVL.

J is TRBJ1-6 and V is TRBV27; D may be TRBD1 (5 bases). V dropped 7 bases and J dropped 7 bases, with 17 bases sitting between them. Germline CDR1 reads MNHEY; CDR2 reads SMNVEV (reference sequence). The CDR3 is 15 residues long. CDR3 amino acids: CASMAGNPINSPLHF. CDR3 DNA: TGTGCCAGCATGGCAGGGAATCCCATAAATTCACCCCTCCACTTT.

The chain carries TRBV6-2 or TRBV6-3 and TRBJ1-1; D gene unclear. The CDR3 runs 15 residues. The germline V gene encodes CDR1 MNHEY and CDR2 SVGEGT. Trimming stripped 7 bases from V and 2 bases from J, with 17 bases between. DNA for the CDR3: TGTGCCAGCATTCCTCGACGGAGCCTTAACACTGAAGCTTTCTTT. It is translated as CASIPRRSLNTEAFF.

This clonotype appeared a few times. The J gene is TRBJ2-5, the V gene TRBV7-9; 12 bases align to TRBD1. The length of the CDR3 is 17 residues. Germline CDR1 SEHNR, CDR2 FQNEAQ (reference sequence). J gave up 4 bases and V 5 bases, and 11 bases lay outside the gene matches. This CDR3 is CASSQPTGQGARETQYF. The DNA of the CDR3 is TGTGCCAGCAGCCAGCCCACGGGACAGGGGGCACGAGAGACCCAGTACTTC.